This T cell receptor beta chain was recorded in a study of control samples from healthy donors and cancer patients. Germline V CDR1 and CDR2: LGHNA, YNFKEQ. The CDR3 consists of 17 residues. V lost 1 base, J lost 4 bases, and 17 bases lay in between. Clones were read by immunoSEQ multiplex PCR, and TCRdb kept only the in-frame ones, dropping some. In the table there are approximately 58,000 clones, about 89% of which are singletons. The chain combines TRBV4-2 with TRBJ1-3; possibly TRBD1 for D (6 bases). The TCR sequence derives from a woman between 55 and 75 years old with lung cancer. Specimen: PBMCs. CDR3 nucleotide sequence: TGTGCCAGCAGCCAAGTCTCCACAGGGTACACAGGAAACACCATATATTTT. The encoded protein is CASSQVSTGYTGNTIYF.